The clone carrying this TCR beta chain has just a few counts. Its antigen is as yet unknown. TCRdb ran MiXCR on the reads and lists one entry per CDR3 protein. Of hundreds of thousands of distinct CDR3 sequences in the sample, roughly 26% were seen once. This sample is part of a study of T cell repertoires in cytomegalovirus infection. Study as a whole: It can be stated that public TCR beta signatures indicated CMV infection as well as a matching HLA type. General study results and limits: Ex vivo responses were dominated by HLA-C-restricted CMV-specific TCR beta clonotypes.

Germline V CDR1 and CDR2: LGHDT, YNNKEL (reference sequence). The ends were cut back, 4 bases at V and 2 bases at J, with 9 bases in the middle. The length of the CDR3 is 15 residues. The sequenced sample was CD8+ T cells from PBMCs. This chain connects TRBV3-1 to TRBJ1-6; the D gene is possibly TRBD1 (5 bases). This sequence originates from a human donor in good health (CMV status not recorded). Some clones in this sample may be carry-over from other donors' samples. The CDR3 reads CASSPQGPYNSPLHF. The DNA for the CDR3 is TGTGCCAGCAGCCCCCAGGGACCCTATAATTCACCCCTCCACTTT.